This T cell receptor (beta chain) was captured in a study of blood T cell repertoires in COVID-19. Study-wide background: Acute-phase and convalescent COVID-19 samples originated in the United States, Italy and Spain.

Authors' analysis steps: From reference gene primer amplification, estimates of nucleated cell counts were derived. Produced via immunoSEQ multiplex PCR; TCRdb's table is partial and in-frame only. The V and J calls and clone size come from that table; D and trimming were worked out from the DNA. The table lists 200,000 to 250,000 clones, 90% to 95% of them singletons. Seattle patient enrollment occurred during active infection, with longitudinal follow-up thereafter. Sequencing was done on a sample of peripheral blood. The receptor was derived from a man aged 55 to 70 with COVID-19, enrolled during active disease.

The CDR3 nucleotides read TGTGCCAGCAGCCCGGGACAGTTAAGGCAGCCCCAGCATTTT. This codes for CASSPGQLRQPQHF. V is TRBV7-8 and J is TRBJ1-5; 7 bases are shared with TRBD1. Trimming at V came to 5 bases and at J to 7 bases, leaving 8 bases not matched to a gene. This CDR3 contains 14 residues. CDR1 SGHVS and CDR2 FQNEAQ come from the germline V gene.